What follows are 32 T cell receptor beta chains derived from one specimen sequenced in a study of cytomegalovirus exposure and HLA in healthy donors. The PCR was carried out with 60 Vbeta primers and 13 Jbeta primers. Sequenced by immunoSEQ multiplex PCR; TCRdb stores in-frame clones only, minus some. The sample lists roughly 140,000 clones; over 65% were seen once. Sequenced material: PBMCs. The receptors here all came from a woman in her twenties or thirties in good health and CMV-seronegative.

The chain recombines TRBV28 with TRBJ2-7; 9 nucleotides agree with TRBD1. CDR1 and CDR2 (germline): MDHEN, SYDVKM. With 3 bases clipped from V and 9 bases from J, the junction kept 9 bases outside the gene matches. The CDR3 has 14 amino acids. The CDR3 DNA reads TGTGCCAGCAGTTTTATAGGGACAGGGCTCGGGCAGTACTTC. Residues: CASSFIGTGLGQYF.

DNA for the CDR3: TGCGCCAGCAGCTTAGAGGCTGGTGGCTACACCTTC. It specifies CASSLEAGGYTF. The chain couples TRBV5-1 to TRBJ1-2; the D is unclear. Germline loops: CDR1 SGHRS, CDR2 YFSETQ. The CDR3 sequence is 12 residues long. V was shortened by 2 bases and J by 7 bases, with 9 bases between the two germline ends.

V and J are TRBV19 and TRBJ2-1; 7 bases align to TRBD2. Germline CDR1 is LNHDA and CDR2 is SQIVND (reference sequence). V shed 5 bases and J 2 bases; nucleotides not matched to a gene: 9. CDR3 length: 16 amino acids. The CDR3 is CASSRSSGNTYNEQFF. CDR3 DNA: TGTGCCAGTAGTCGGTCTAGCGGCAATACCTACAATGAGCAGTTCTTC.

The chain is built from TRBV7-9 and TRBJ2-3; 14 bases fit TRBD2. The CDR3 contains 18 residues. The germline gives CDR1 SEHNR, CDR2 FQNEAQ (reference sequence). The V gene end was trimmed by 3 bases and the J gene end by 3 bases; junction bases not matched to a gene: 8. CDR3 bases: TGTGCCAGCAGCTTCGCGGGACTAGCGGGAGAGAGAACAGATACGCAGTATTTT. Translated, it gives CASSFAGLAGERTDTQYF.

This clone showed up just once. The rearrangement joins TRBV6-1 to TRBJ2-7; 8 nucleotides line up with TRBD1. The J segment lost 3 bases and the V segment lost 1 base, leaving 2 bases of the junction unmatched. CDR1 is MNHNS and CDR2 is SASEGT in the germline V gene. CDR3 size: 14 residues. CDR3 region: CASSEGTGIYEQYV. For the CDR3, the DNA is TGTGCCAGCAGTGAAGGGACAGGGATCTACGAGCAGTACGTC.

The sample holds one count of this clone. DNA of the CDR3: TGCGCCAGCAGCTTGGCCCCAGAGAACACCGGGGAGCTGTTTTTT. It yields the protein CASSLAPENTGELFF. The chain is built from TRBV5-1 and TRBJ2-2; D gene unclear. CDR1 SGHRS and CDR2 YFSETQ come from the germline V gene. V was cut by 0 bases and J by 1 base, with 7 bases left in between. The CDR3 loop spans 15 amino acids.

CDR3: CASSSDGRVSQYF. In nucleotides, the CDR3 is TGTGCCAGCAGTTCGGACGGGAGGGTGTCGCAGTACTTC. J is TRBJ2-7 and V is TRBV6-6, with TRBD2 matching 8 bases. The CDR3 runs to 13 residues. Trimming removed 4 bases from V and 9 bases from J; junction bases left unmatched: 8. The germline CDR1 and CDR2 sequences are MNHNY and SVGAGI (reference sequence).

This chain connects TRBV6-6 to TRBJ1-4; a possible D gene is TRBD1 (6 bases). Germline CDR1 MNHNY, CDR2 SVGAGI (reference sequence). V was clipped by 6 bases and J by 4 bases, with 12 bases between them. The CDR3 spans 14 residues. As DNA, the CDR3 is TGTGCCAGCAGAAACGGACAGAATAATGAAAAACTGTTTTTT. This gives the protein CASRNGQNNEKLFF.

This clone has more than one count but fewer than ten. The CDR3 DNA follows: TGTGCCAGCAGCTCAGCTCCCGGGACAGGGGATGAAAAACTGTTTTTT. Translating gives CASSSAPGTGDEKLFF. The gene calls are TRBV7-6 and TRBJ1-4; TRBD1 aligns across 10 bases. Germline assignment: CDR1 SGHVS and CDR2 FNYEAQ. Losses at the gene ends were 4 bases for V and 6 bases for J; bases not matched to a gene: 8. The CDR3 runs to 16 residues.

This clone has just one count. V gene TRBV6-5 combines with J gene TRBJ1-6, with unresolved D. This CDR3 has 16 residues. Germline V gene lookup returns CDR1 MNHEY and CDR2 SVGAGI. V dropped 2 bases and J dropped 0 bases, with 8 bases sitting between them. The CDR3 DNA is TGTGCCAGCAGTTACGGGCCGAGCTCCTATAATTCACCCCTCCACTTT. Encoded protein: CASSYGPSSYNSPLHF.

The J gene is TRBJ2-1, the V gene TRBV18, with 12 nucleotides matching TRBD2. The CDR3 loop spans 15 amino acids. V shed 6 bases and J 6 bases; nucleotides not matched to a gene: 6. Germline CDR1 is KGHSH and CDR2 is LQKENI. CDR3 DNA: TGTGCCAGCTCCCGGACTAGCGGGATAGGCAATGAGCAGTTCTTC. It yields the protein CASSRTSGIGNEQFF. Supplemented by reference TRBV18 and TRBJ2-1, the full variable domain reads NAGVMQNPRHLVRRRGQEARLRCSPMKGHSHVYWYRQLPEEGLKFMVYLQKENIIDESGMPKERFSAEFPKEGPSILRIQQVVRGDSAAYFCASSRTSGIGNEQFFGPGTRLTVL.

This sequence joins TRBV6-1 and TRBJ2-2; tentatively, D is TRBD1 (6 bases). Trimming shortened V by 4 bases and J by 2 bases, and 14 bases separated the two germline ends. The germline V gene encodes CDR1 MNHNS and CDR2 SASEGT. The CDR3 covers 16 residues. In nucleotides, the CDR3 is TGTGCCAGCAGTGTATTGACAGGAACCAACACCGGGGAGCTGTTTTTT. It translates to CASSVLTGTNTGELFF.

As to this clone: Different DNA sequences within this sample yield the same CDR3. The chain carries TRBV19 and TRBJ1-5; D is unresolved. Between the trimmed V and J ends, which lost 3 bases and 4 bases, there was a span of 10 bases. Per germline, CDR1 LNHDA and CDR2 SQIVND (reference sequence). This CDR3 is built from 14 residues. The CDR3 here is CASSIEAGNQPQHF. The DNA of the CDR3 is TGTGCCAGTAGTATTGAGGCGGGTAATCAGCCCCAGCATTTT.

About this clone: Likely a read error: the CDR3 ends without its conserved phenylalanine or tryptophan. This chain links TRBV10-3 with TRBJ2-7, with D perhaps matching TRBD2 (6 bases). In germline, CDR1 is ENHRY, CDR2 SYGVKD. The V end lost 2 bases, the J end lost 2 bases, and 10 bases lay between the germline ends. The CDR3 is 14 amino acids. The CDR3 DNA reads TGTGCCATCAGTGAGCCTGGGACTCCCTACGAGCAGTACCTC. Its protein is CAISEPGTPYEQYL.

This rearrangement joins TRBV7-3 to TRBJ1-1, with a possible D match to TRBD1 (5 bases). Between the trimmed V and J ends, which lost 5 bases and 2 bases, there was a span of 9 bases. Per germline, CDR1 SGHTA and CDR2 FQGTGA. The CDR3 runs to 13 residues. The CDR3: CASSIDSNTEAFF. CDR3 sequence (DNA): TGTGCCAGCAGCATCGACAGTAACACTGAAGCTTTCTTT.

V and J are TRBV5-1 and TRBJ2-2, with 8 bases that match TRBD1. The CDR3 totals 16 residues. Trimming cost V 3 bases and J 3 bases; bases outside gene matches: 7. CDR1 SGHRS and CDR2 YFSETQ come from the germline V gene. Written as DNA, the CDR3 is TGCGCCAGCAGCTCTCAGGGGGCGCTGGACACCGGGGAGCTGTTTTTT. Translation gives CASSSQGALDTGELFF. The whole variable domain, remainder taken from reference TRBV5-1 and TRBJ2-2, is KAGVTQTPRYLIKTRGQQVTLSCSPISGHRSVSWYQQTPGQGLQFLFEYFSETQRNKGNFPGRFSGRQFSNSRSEMNVSTLELGDSALYLCASSSQGALDTGELFFGEGSRLTVL.

This clone turned up a few times. The chain links TRBV18 to TRBJ1-1; D gene ambiguous. Germline V gene data show CDR1 as KGHSH and CDR2 as LQKENI. Trimming removed 3 bases at V and 6 bases at J, with 11 bases between. The CDR3 sequence is 13 residues long. CDR3 region: CASSPVAEAEAFF. CDR3 sequence (DNA): TGTGCCAGCTCACCGGTAGCCGAGGCTGAAGCTTTCTTT. Drawing the rest from reference TRBV18 and TRBJ1-1, the complete variable domain is NAGVMQNPRHLVRRRGQEARLRCSPMKGHSHVYWYRQLPEEGLKFMVYLQKENIIDESGMPKERFSAEFPKEGPSILRIQQVVRGDSAAYFCASSPVAEAEAFFGQGTRLTVV.

V is TRBV19 and J is TRBJ1-4, with D unresolved. The V end lost 6 bases, the J end lost 5 bases, and 13 bases lay between the germline ends. This CDR3 comprises 14 residues. Per germline, CDR1 LNHDA and CDR2 SQIVND (reference sequence). The CDR3 region is CASSQPKQNEKLFF. Here the CDR3 DNA reads TGTGCCAGTAGCCAACCAAAACAAAATGAAAAACTGTTTTTT.

This chain uses TRBV2 with TRBJ1-2, with D possibly TRBD1 on 5 matching bases. Trimming took off 3 bases at V and 2 bases at J, with 10 bases between the two ends. The CDR3 has 14 amino acids. CDR1 and CDR2 (germline): SNHLY, FYNNEI. The chain's CDR3 is CASSDTGRNYGYTF. The CDR3 coding sequence is TGTGCCAGCAGTGATACAGGTCGGAACTATGGCTACACCTTC. Drawing the rest from reference TRBV2 and TRBJ1-2, the complete variable domain is EPEVTQTPSHQVTQMGQEVILRCVPISNHLYFYWYRQILGQKVEFLVSFYNNEISEKSEIFDDQFSVERPDGSNFTLKIRSTKLEDSAMYFCASSDTGRNYGYTFGSGTRLTVV.

The rearrangement links TRBV11-1 to TRBJ2-7; maybe TRBD1 (6 bases). The V end lost 3 bases, the J end lost 2 bases, and 8 bases lay between the germline ends. Germline V gene lookup returns CDR1 SGHAT and CDR2 FQDESV (reference sequence). The CDR3 is made up of 13 amino acids. CDR3 sequence reads: CASSFTGTYEQYV. CDR3 in DNA: TGTGCCAGCAGCTTTACAGGGACCTACGAGCAGTACGTC.

V and J are TRBV29-1 and TRBJ2-3; D is possibly TRBD1 (5 bases). V lost 6 bases, J lost 5 bases, and 18 bases lay in between. The CDR3 is made up of 14 amino acids. Germline V lookup: CDR1 SQVTM, CDR2 ANQGSEA. DNA for the CDR3: TGCAGCGTAGAGACAGCCGCTGTGGGAGATACGCAGTATTTT. It encodes CSVETAAVGDTQYF.

The genes are TRBV7-2 and TRBJ2-7; 9 positions agree with TRBD2. The V gene end was trimmed by 3 bases and the J gene end by 2 bases; junction bases not matched to a gene: 5. The germline V gene encodes CDR1 SGHTA and CDR2 FQGNSA. The CDR3 extends over 15 amino acids. DNA for the CDR3: TGTGCCAGCAGCTTTGTAGCGGGAGAAACCTACGAGCAGTACTTC. Residues: CASSFVAGETYEQYF.

J is TRBJ1-6 and V is TRBV6-1; D unresolved. This CDR3 contains 13 residues. V was pared by 1 base and J by 11 bases, with 9 bases between. Per the germline V gene, CDR1 is MNHNS and CDR2 is SASEGT. The CDR3 nucleotides are TGTGCCAGCAGTGAAGTTCTAATGCCACCCCTCCACTTT. It is translated as CASSEVLMPPLHF.

This clone was seen just once. This rearrangement joins TRBV7-2 to TRBJ1-2; 8 bases fit TRBD1. Germline CDR1 SGHTA, CDR2 FQGNSA. The trim removed 5 bases at V and 4 bases at J, leaving 9 bases unmatched. This CDR3 region has 15 residues. For the CDR3, the DNA is TGTGCCAGCAGCCACAACAGGGGGGGAGGCTATGGCTACACCTTC. This codes for CASSHNRGGGYGYTF.

The V call is TRBV5-1, the J call TRBJ1-1, with D possibly TRBD1 on 5 matching bases. Per germline, CDR1 SGHRS and CDR2 YFSETQ. Trimming left V 0 bases short and J 3 bases short, with 12 bases between. This CDR3 comprises 15 residues. CDR3 sequence (DNA): TGCGCCAGCAGCTTGGTGGGGGGAGGTGACACTGAAGCTTTCTTT. The encoded protein is CASSLVGGGDTEAFF.

The V gene is TRBV7-8, the J gene TRBJ2-3; tentative D call: TRBD1 (8 bases). This CDR3 is built from 14 residues. Between the trimmed V and J ends, which lost 8 bases and 6 bases, there was a span of 18 bases. Germline V CDR1 and CDR2: SGHVS, FQNEAQ. CDR3 sequence: CASGRQGRVDTQYF. CDR3 DNA sequence: TGTGCCAGCGGCAGACAGGGGAGGGTGGATACGCAGTATTTT.

The rearrangement uses TRBV7-9 and TRBJ2-1; D not certain. This CDR3 is built from 14 residues. From germline, CDR1 is SEHNR and CDR2 FQNEAQ (reference sequence). Trimming pared 11 bases from V and 6 bases from J, leaving 20 bases between. The CDR3 is CASWASGLFNEQFF. The CDR3 DNA is TGTGCCTCCTGGGCCAGTGGCCTATTCAATGAGCAGTTCTTC. The full variable domain, rest sourced from reference TRBV7-9 and TRBJ2-1, is DTGVSQNPRHKITKRGQNVTFRCDPISEHNRLYWYRQTLGQGPEFLTYFQNEAQLEKSRLLSDRFSAERPKGSFSTLEIQRTEQGDSAMYLCASWASGLFNEQFFGPGTRLTVL.

The chain links TRBV19 to TRBJ2-1, with TRBD2 matching over 9 bases. The CDR3 consists of 16 residues. The junction had 6 bases not matched to a gene; V was cut back by 6 bases and J by 0 bases. Germline V gives CDR1 LNHDA, CDR2 SQIVND (reference sequence). The CDR3 region is CASSYSGGSSYNEQFF. As DNA, the CDR3 is TGTGCCAGTAGCTACAGCGGGGGGAGCTCCTACAATGAGCAGTTCTTC.

This clone has just a few counts. The V and J genes are TRBV30 and TRBJ1-2, with D unclear. The CDR3 consists of 14 residues. The germline V gene encodes CDR1 GTSNPN and CDR2 SVGIG (reference sequence). The V end was cut by 0 bases, the J end by 7 bases, with 15 bases between. In nucleotides, the CDR3 is TGTGCCTGGAGTGTACCCGGGGAAACTGGTGGCTACACCTTC. Translated, it gives CAWSVPGETGGYTF.

The gene calls are TRBV19 and TRBJ2-1; 8 bases are a match to TRBD1. With 5 bases clipped from V and 6 bases from J, the junction kept 6 bases outside the gene matches. Germline V gene sequence: CDR1 LNHDA, CDR2 SQIVND (reference sequence). The CDR3 has 14 residues. CDR3 sequence: CASSPRTGINEQFF. The CDR3 region has the DNA TGTGCCAGTAGTCCGCGGACAGGGATCAATGAGCAGTTCTTC.

J is TRBJ2-5 and V is TRBV5-4; 10 bases agree with TRBD2. The V segment lost 5 bases and the J segment 6 bases; nucleotides outside the gene matches: 10. Germline V gene sequence: CDR1 SGHNT, CDR2 YYREEE (reference sequence). The length of the CDR3 is 15 residues. The CDR3 sequence is CASSYSGGSAQTQYF. CDR3 nucleotides: TGTGCCAGCAGTTATAGCGGGGGGAGCGCACAGACCCAGTACTTC.

The chain links TRBV5-4 to TRBJ2-4, with TRBD2 as a possible D gene (6 bases). Deletions cut 3 bases from V and 1 base from J, with 11 bases between. The germline CDR1 and CDR2 sequences are SGHNT and YYREEE (reference sequence). The CDR3 extends over 15 amino acids. This chain's CDR3 is CASSSTGEAKNIQYF. CDR3 sequence (DNA): TGTGCCAGCAGCTCGACGGGGGAGGCCAAAAACATTCAGTACTTC.